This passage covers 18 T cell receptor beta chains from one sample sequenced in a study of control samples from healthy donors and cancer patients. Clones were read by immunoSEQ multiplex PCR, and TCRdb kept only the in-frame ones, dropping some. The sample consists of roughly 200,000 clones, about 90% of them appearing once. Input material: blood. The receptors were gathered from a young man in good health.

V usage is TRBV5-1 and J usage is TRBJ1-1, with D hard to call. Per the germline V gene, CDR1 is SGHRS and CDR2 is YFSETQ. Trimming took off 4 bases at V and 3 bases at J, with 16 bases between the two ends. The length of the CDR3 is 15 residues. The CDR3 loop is CASSLDPSADTEAFF. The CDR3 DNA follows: TGCGCCAGCAGCCTAGACCCGAGCGCAGACACTGAAGCTTTCTTT.

The CDR3 sequence: CASNSGQLMNTEAFF. In DNA, the CDR3 is TGTGCCAGTAATTCGGGACAGCTCATGAACACTGAAGCTTTCTTT. The chain links TRBV7-9 to TRBJ1-1, with TRBD1 matching over 7 bases. The germline CDR1 and CDR2 sequences are SEHNR and FQNEAQ (reference sequence). V gave up 9 bases and J gave up 0 bases; unmatched junction bases: 10. This CDR3 is 15 amino acids long.

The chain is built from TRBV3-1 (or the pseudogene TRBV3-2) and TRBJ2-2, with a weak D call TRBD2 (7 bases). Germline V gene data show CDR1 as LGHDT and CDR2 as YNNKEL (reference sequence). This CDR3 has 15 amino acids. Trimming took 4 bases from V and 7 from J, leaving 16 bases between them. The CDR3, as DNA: TGTGCCAGCAGCCGGCGGGGGCGAGATGGCGGGGAGCTGTTTTTT. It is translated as CASSRRGRDGGELFF.

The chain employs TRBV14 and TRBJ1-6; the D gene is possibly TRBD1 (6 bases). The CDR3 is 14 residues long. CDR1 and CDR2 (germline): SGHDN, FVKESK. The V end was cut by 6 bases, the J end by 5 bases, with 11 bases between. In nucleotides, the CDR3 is TGTGCCAGCAGTCCCGACAGGAATAATTCACCCCTCCACTTT. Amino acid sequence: CASSPDRNNSPLHF.

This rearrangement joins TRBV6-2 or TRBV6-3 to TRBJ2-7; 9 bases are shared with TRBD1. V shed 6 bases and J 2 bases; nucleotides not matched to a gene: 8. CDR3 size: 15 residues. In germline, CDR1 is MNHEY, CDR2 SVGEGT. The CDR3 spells CASSSAGTGTYEQYF. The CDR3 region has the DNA TGTGCCAGCAGCAGTGCCGGGACAGGGACCTACGAGCAGTACTTC.

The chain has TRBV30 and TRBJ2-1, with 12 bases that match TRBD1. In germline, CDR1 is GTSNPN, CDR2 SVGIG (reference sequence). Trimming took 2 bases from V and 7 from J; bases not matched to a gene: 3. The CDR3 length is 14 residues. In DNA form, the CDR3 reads TGTGCCTGGAGTACGGGACAGGGGGCGAATGAGCAGTTCTTC. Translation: CAWSTGQGANEQFF.

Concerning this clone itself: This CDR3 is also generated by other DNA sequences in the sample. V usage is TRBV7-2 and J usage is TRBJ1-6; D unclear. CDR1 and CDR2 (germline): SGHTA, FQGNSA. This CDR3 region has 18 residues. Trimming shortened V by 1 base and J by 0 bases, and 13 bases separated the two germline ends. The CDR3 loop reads CASSLEGQLSSYNSPLHF. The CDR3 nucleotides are TGTGCCAGCAGCTTAGAAGGCCAGTTAAGCTCCTATAATTCACCCCTCCACTTT. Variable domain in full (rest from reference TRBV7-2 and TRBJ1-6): GAGVSQSPSNKVTEKGKDVELRCDPISGHTALYWYRQSLGQGLEFLIYFQGNSAPDKSGLPSDRFSAERTGGSVSTLTIQRTQQEDSAVYLCASSLEGQLSSYNSPLHFGNGTRLTVT.

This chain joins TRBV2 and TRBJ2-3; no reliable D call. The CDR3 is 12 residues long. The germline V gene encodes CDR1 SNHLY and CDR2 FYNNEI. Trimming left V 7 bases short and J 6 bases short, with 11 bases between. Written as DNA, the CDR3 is TGTGCCAGCAACCGGATCTCCGATACGCAGTATTTT. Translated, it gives CASNRISDTQYF.

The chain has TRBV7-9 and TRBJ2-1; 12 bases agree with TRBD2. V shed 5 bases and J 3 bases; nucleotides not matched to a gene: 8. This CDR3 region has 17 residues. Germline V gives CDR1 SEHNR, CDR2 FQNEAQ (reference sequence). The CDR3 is CASSPTSGGPLYNEQFF. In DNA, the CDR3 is TGTGCCAGCAGCCCTACTAGCGGGGGGCCCCTCTACAATGAGCAGTTCTTC.

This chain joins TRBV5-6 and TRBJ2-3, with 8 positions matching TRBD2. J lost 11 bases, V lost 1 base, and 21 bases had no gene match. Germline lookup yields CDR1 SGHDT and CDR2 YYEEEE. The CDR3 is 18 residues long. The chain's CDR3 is CASSLSRDHPGRGLWQYF. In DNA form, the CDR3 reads TGTGCCAGCAGCTTGTCCCGAGACCACCCCGGGAGGGGGTTGTGGCAGTATTTT.

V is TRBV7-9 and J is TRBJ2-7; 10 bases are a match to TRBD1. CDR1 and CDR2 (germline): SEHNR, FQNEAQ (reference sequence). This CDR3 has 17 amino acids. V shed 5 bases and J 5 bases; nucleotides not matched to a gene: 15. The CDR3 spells CASSPPDRGILSHEQYF. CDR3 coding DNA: TGTGCCAGCAGCCCGCCGGACAGGGGGATCCTTAGCCACGAGCAGTACTTC. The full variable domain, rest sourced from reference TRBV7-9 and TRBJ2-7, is DTGVSQNPRHKITKRGQNVTFRCDPISEHNRLYWYRQTLGQGPEFLTYFQNEAQLEKSRLLSDRFSAERPKGSFSTLEIQRTEQGDSAMYLCASSPPDRGILSHEQYFGPGTRLTVT.

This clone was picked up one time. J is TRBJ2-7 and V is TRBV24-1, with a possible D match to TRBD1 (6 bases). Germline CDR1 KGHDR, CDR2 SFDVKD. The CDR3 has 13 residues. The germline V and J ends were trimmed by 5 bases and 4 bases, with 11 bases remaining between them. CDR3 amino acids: CATSVGRGYEQYF. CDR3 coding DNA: TGTGCCACCAGTGTGGGCAGGGGATACGAGCAGTACTTC.

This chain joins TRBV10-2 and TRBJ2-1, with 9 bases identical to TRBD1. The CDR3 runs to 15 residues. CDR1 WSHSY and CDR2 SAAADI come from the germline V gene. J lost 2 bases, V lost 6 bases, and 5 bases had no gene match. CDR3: CASREGQGTYNEQFF. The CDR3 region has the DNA TGCGCCAGCAGGGAGGGACAGGGAACCTACAATGAGCAGTTCTTC.

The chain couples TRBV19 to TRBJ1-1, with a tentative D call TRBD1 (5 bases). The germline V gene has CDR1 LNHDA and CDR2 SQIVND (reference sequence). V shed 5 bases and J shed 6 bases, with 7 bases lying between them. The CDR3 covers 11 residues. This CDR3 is CASSLGAEAFF. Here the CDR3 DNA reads TGTGCCAGTAGTCTAGGGGCTGAAGCTTTCTTT. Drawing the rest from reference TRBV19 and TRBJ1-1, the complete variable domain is DGGITQSPKYLFRKEGQNVTLSCEQNLNHDAMYWYRQDPGQGLRLIYYSQIVNDFQKGDIAEGYSVSREKKESFPLTVTSAQKNPTAFYLCASSLGAEAFFGQGTRLTVV.

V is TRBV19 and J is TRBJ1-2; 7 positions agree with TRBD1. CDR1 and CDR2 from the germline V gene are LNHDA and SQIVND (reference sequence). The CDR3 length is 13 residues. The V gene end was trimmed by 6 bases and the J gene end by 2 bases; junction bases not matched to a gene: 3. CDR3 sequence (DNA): TGTGCCAGTAGGATGACAGGGAACTATGGCTACACCTTC. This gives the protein CASRMTGNYGYTF.

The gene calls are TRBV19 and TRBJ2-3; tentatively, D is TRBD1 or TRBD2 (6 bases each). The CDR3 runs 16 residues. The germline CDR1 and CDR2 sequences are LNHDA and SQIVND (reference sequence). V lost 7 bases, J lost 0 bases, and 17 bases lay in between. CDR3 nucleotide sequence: TGTGCCAGTACCCCGGGGGCGGCGGGGAGCACAGATACGCAGTATTTT. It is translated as CASTPGAAGSTDTQYF.

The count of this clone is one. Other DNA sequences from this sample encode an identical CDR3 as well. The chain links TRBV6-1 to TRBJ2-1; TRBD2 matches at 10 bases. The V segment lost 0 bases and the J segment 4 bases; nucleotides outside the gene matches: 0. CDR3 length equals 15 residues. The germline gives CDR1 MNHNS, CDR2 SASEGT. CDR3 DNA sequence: TGTGCCAGCAGTGAAGCTAGCGGGGGGTACAATGAGCAGTTCTTC. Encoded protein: CASSEASGGYNEQFF.

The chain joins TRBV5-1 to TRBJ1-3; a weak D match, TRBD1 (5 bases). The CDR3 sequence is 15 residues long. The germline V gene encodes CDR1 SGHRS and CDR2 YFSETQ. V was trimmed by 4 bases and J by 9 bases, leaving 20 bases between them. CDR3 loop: CASSTGLSQGLTIYF. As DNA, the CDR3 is TGCGCCAGCAGCACTGGTTTGAGCCAGGGCCTCACCATATATTTT.